These 10 T cell receptor beta chains originate from one sample sequenced in a study of blood T cells in healthy people across ages. Combining a sample-barcoded 5' primer with a J-beta primer mix, a second PCR ran for about 7 to 12 cycles. TCRdb re-analysed the 5' RACE reads in MiXCR, keeping a single row per CDR3 protein. The table includes around 1.5 million distinct CDR3 sequences, roughly 32% detected once. Specimen: blood. The receptors were gathered from a young woman in good health.

This sequence joins TRBV27 and TRBJ1-1; TRBD1 matches 7 bases. J gave up 3 bases and V 4 bases, and 11 bases lay outside the gene matches. CDR3 length: 16 amino acids. Germline values: CDR1 MNHEY, CDR2 SMNVEV (reference sequence). CDR3 protein: CASSSPWTGVDTEAFF. Written as DNA, the CDR3 is TGTGCCAGCAGTTCCCCATGGACAGGAGTGGACACTGAAGCTTTCTTT.

The genes are TRBV27 and TRBJ2-5, with D perhaps given as TRBD1 or TRBD2 (5 bases each). Trimming removed 5 bases from V and 4 bases from J, with 23 bases in between. The CDR3 is 17 amino acids. Germline CDR1 and CDR2: MNHEY and SMNVEV (reference sequence). The CDR3 loop reads CASSLNGGGEIIETQYF. The CDR3 nucleotides read TGTGCCAGCAGTCTCAACGGTGGGGGAGAAATCATAGAGACCCAGTACTTC.

This clonotype was picked up a small number of times. The gene calls are TRBV29-1 and TRBJ1-2, with a weak D call TRBD1 (6 bases). Germline V lookup: CDR1 SQVTM, CDR2 ANQGSEA. The V and J ends lost 6 bases and 3 bases respectively, with 11 bases between them. The CDR3 loop spans 12 amino acids. In DNA, the CDR3 is TGCAGCGTCGGGGACAACTACTATGGCTACACCTTC. Protein product: CSVGDNYYGYTF.

V is TRBV4-1 and J is TRBJ2-1; 7 bases agree with TRBD2. Germline V gene data show CDR1 as MGHRA and CDR2 as YSYEKL. The CDR3 runs to 13 residues. Germline trimming cut 0 bases from V and 12 bases from J; bases unmatched to any gene: 5. CDR3 loop: CASSQDLRELQFF. CDR3 DNA: TGCGCCAGCAGCCAAGATTTGCGGGAGTTGCAGTTCTTC.

The genes are TRBV20-1 and TRBJ2-7; the D is unclear. Looked up from germline, CDR1 is DFQATT and CDR2 is SNEGSKA (reference sequence). The CDR3 contains 13 residues. V was shortened by 2 bases and J by 2 bases, with 10 bases between the two germline ends. Written as DNA, the CDR3 is TGCAGTGCTAGATCGTTCCGGGCCTACGAGCAGTACTTC. It is translated as CSARSFRAYEQYF.

V is TRBV30 and J is TRBJ1-2; the match to TRBD1 covers 9 bases. This CDR3 has 14 residues. Germline V lookup: CDR1 GTSNPN, CDR2 SVGIG (reference sequence). With V trimmed by 2 bases and J by 8 bases, 9 bases remained unmatched. The CDR3 DNA reads as TGTGCCTGGAGTAGTTCGGGACAGGGTAGAGGCTACACCTTC. As protein: CAWSSSGQGRGYTF. Using reference TRBV30 and TRBJ1-2 for the parts outside the CDR3, the full variable domain is SQTIHQWPATLVQPVGSPLSLECTVEGTSNPNLYWYRQAAGRGLQLLFYSVGIGQISSEVPQNLSASRPQDRQFILSSKKLLLSDSGFYLCAWSSSGQGRGYTFGSGTRLTVV.

V and J are TRBV5-1 and TRBJ2-3; D is possibly TRBD1 (6 bases). The length of the CDR3 is 15 residues. V lost 2 bases and J lost 3, with 13 bases in between. Germline assignment: CDR1 SGHRS and CDR2 YFSETQ. The CDR3 reads CASSFSQGRTDTQYF. The CDR3, as DNA: TGCGCCAGCAGCTTTAGTCAGGGGCGAACAGATACGCAGTATTTT.

In its sample, this clonotype was seen a few times. CDR3 nucleotide sequence: TGTGCCAGCAGCCCCTCGGGCGCCCTGCTAGGGAATGAGCAGTTCTTC. It is translated as CASSPSGALLGNEQFF. The chain recombines TRBV7-3 with TRBJ2-1; D gene unclear. V was clipped by 5 bases and J by 7 bases, with 21 bases between them. The CDR3 length is 16 residues. Germline lookup yields CDR1 SGHTA and CDR2 FQGTGA.

The genes are TRBV27 and TRBJ1-1; 7 bases line up with TRBD1. Germline V gene data show CDR1 as MNHEY and CDR2 as SMNVEV (reference sequence). The CDR3 covers 14 residues. With 5 bases clipped from V and 9 bases from J, the junction kept 12 bases outside the gene matches. CDR3 sequence: CASSPGTVLTKAFF. The CDR3 DNA reads as TGTGCCAGCAGTCCGGGGACAGTGCTGACTAAAGCTTTCTTT.

J is TRBJ1-2 and V is TRBV29-1; D is perhaps TRBD1 (5 bases). There are 16 residues in the CDR3. CDR1 SQVTM and CDR2 ANQGSEA come from the germline V gene. V shed 7 bases and J shed 1 base, with 22 bases lying between them. The DNA for the CDR3 is TGCAGCGCCGCACTTTGGAGTGGGGGGATTAACTATGGCTACACCTTC. It encodes CSAALWSGGINYGYTF.